The entry below describes one T cell receptor (beta chain). This entry belongs to a study of T-cell memory formation after mild COVID-19. Study overall: Largely donor-specific sequence clusters came from a couple of donors.

This CDR3 spans 17 amino acids. The germline V gene encodes CDR1 SGHDN and CDR2 FVKESK. V was shortened by 0 bases and J by 0 bases, with 15 bases between the two germline ends. TCRdb used MiXCR to reprocess the 5' RACE reads, holding one entry per CDR3 protein. In the table there are 450,000 or so distinct CDR3 sequences, 20% of which are singletons. Sequenced material: PBMCs or a T cell subset sorted from them (not recorded which). The source is an adult woman who had mild COVID-19 (a few samples of this study predate the infection). Cell type and time point are not known. The rearrangement uses TRBV14 and TRBJ2-7, with D perhaps matching TRBD1 (6 bases). The CDR3 nucleotides read TGTGCCAGCAGCCAAGAGTTAAGGGGGTCTAGCTCCTACGAGCAGTACTTC. Its translation: CASSQELRGSSSYEQYF. Filled out from reference TRBV14 and TRBJ2-7, the complete variable domain reads EAGVTQFPSHSVIEKGQTVTLRCDPISGHDNLYWYRRVMGKEIKFLLHFVKESKQDESGMPNNRFLAERTGGTYSTLKVQPAELEDSGVYFCASSQELRGSSSYEQYFGPGTRLTVT.